The present T cell receptor beta chain was sequenced within a study of blood T cell repertoires in COVID-19. Study-level information: Samples taken during acute and convalescent COVID-19 were collected in the United States, Italy and Spain. The analysed material was cDNA or gDNA that came from T cells, B-cell-depleted T cells, or PBMCs.

The protocol was immunoSEQ multiplex PCR, while the TCRdb copy is restricted to in-frame clones and leaves out a portion. The sample has some 78,000 clones, approximately 90% seen once. The CDR3 is 16 residues long. Trimming removed 4 bases from V and 6 bases from J, with 16 bases in between. The material sequenced was peripheral blood. This clonotype was obtained from a woman older than 75 with active or convalescent COVID-19. The chain links TRBV23-1 to TRBJ1-6, with D perhaps matching TRBD1 (6 bases). TRBV23-1 is marked as an open reading frame, function uncertain. The chain's CDR3 is CASSPLLTGLNSPLHF. CDR3 nucleotides: TGCGCCAGCAGTCCCTTGCTTACAGGGCTTAATTCACCCCTCCACTTT.